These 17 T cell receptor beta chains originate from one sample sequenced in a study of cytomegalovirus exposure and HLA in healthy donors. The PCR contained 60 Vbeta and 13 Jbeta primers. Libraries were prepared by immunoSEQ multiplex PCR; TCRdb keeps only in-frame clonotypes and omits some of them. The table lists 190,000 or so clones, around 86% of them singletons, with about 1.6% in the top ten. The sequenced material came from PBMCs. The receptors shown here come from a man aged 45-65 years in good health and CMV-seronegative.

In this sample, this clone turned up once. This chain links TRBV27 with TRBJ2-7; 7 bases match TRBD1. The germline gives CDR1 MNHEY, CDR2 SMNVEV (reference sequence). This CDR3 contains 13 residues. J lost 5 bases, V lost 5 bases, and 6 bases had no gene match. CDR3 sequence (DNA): TGTGCCAGCAGTGATACAGGGGTACACGAGCAGTACTTC. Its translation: CASSDTGVHEQYF.

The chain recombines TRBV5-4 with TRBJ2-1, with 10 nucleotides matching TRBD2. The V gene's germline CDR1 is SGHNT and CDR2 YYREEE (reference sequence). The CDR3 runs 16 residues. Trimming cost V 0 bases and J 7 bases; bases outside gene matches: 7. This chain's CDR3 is CASSLDGLAGANEQFF. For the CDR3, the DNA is TGTGCCAGCAGCTTGGATGGGCTAGCGGGGGCAAATGAGCAGTTCTTC.

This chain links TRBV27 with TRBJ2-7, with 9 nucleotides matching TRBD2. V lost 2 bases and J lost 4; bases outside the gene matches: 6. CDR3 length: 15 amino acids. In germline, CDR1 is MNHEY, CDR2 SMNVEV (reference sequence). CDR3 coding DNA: TGTGCCAGCAGTTTAAAAGGACTAGCGCAATACGAGCAGTACTTC. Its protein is CASSLKGLAQYEQYF.

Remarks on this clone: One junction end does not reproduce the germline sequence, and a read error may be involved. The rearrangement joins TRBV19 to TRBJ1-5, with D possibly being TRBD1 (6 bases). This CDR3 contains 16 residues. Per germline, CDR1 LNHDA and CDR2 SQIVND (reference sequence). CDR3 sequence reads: CASTRSGDISSQPQHF. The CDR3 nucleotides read TGTGCCAGTACCCGAAGTGGGGACATCAGCAGTCAGCCCCAGCATTTT. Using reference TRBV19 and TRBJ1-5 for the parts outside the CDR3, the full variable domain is DGGITQSPKYLFRKEGQNVTLSCEQNLNHDAMYWYRQDPGQGLRLIYYSQIVNDFQKGDIAEGYSVSREKKESFPLTVTSAQKNPTAFYLCASTRSGDISSQPQHFGDGTRLSIL.

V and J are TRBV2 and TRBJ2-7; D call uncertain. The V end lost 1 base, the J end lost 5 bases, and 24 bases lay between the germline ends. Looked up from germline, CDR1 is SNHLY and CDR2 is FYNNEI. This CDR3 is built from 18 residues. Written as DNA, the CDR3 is TGTGCCAGCAGTGAAGTGGAGTACCTTTTCTCGAGCCGAAACGAGCAGTACTTC. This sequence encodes CASSEVEYLFSSRNEQYF. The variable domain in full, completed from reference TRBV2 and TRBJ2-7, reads EPEVTQTPSHQVTQMGQEVILRCVPISNHLYFYWYRQILGQKVEFLVSFYNNEISEKSEIFDDQFSVERPDGSNFTLKIRSTKLEDSAMYFCASSEVEYLFSSRNEQYFGPGTRLTVT.

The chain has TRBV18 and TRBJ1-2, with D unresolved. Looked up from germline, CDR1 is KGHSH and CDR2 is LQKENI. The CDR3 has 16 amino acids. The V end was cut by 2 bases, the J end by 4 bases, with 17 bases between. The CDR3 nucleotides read TGTGCCAGCTCACCAAGGCGGGCTTCGGCCTCCTATGGCTACACCTTC. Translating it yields CASSPRRASASYGYTF.

The CDR3 reads CASSVGGQSSYEQYF. For the CDR3, the DNA is TGTGCCAGCAGCGTAGGGGGACAGAGCTCCTACGAGCAGTACTTC. The chain couples TRBV9 to TRBJ2-7, with TRBD1 matching 7 bases. Germline lookup yields CDR1 SGDLS and CDR2 YYNGEE. CDR3 size: 15 residues. Losses at the gene ends were 0 bases for V and 0 bases for J; bases not matched to a gene: 3.

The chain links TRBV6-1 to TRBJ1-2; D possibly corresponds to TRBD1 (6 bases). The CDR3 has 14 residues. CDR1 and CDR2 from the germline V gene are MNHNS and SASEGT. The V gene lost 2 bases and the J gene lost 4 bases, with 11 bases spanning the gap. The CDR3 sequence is CASSETARGYGYTF. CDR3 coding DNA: TGTGCCAGCAGTGAAACAGCCAGGGGCTATGGCTACACCTTC.

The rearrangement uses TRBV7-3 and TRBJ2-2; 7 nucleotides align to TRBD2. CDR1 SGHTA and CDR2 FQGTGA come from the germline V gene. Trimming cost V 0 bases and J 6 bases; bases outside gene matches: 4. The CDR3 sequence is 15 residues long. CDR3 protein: CASSLTGGLAGELFF. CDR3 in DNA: TGTGCCAGCAGCTTAACCGGTGGACTAGCCGGGGAGCTGTTTTTT. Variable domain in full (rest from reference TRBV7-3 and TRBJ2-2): GAGVSQTPSNKVTEKGKYVELRCDPISGHTALYWYRQSLGQGPEFLIYFQGTGAADDSGLPNDRFFAVRPEGSVSTLKIQRTERGDSAVYLCASSLTGGLAGELFFGEGSRLTVL.

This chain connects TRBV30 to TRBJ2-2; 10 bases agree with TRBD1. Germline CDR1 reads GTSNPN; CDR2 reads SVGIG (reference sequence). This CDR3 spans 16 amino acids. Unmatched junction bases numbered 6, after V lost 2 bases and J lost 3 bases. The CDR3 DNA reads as TGTGCCTGGAGTCGGGGGGGGACAGGGGACACCGGGGAGCTGTTTTTT. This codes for CAWSRGGTGDTGELFF.

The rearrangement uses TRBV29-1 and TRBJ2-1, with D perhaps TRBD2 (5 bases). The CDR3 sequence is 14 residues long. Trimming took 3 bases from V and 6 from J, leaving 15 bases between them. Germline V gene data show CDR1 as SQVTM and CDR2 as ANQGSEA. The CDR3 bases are TGCAGCGTTGACCTGGACTCCCTCCTCAATGAGCAGTTCTTC. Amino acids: CSVDLDSLLNEQFF.

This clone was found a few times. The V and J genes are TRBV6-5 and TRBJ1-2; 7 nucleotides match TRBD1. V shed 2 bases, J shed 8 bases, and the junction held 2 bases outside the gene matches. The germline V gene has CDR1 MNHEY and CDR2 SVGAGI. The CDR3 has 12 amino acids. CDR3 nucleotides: TGTGCCAGCAGTTACGTAGGGGGCGGCTACACCTTC. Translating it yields CASSYVGGGYTF.

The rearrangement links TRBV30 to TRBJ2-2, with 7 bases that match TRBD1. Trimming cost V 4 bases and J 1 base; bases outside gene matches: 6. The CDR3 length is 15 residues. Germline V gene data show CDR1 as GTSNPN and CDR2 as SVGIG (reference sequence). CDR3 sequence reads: CAWTRDSGNTGELFF. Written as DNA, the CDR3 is TGTGCCTGGACCCGGGACAGCGGGAACACCGGGGAGCTGTTTTTT. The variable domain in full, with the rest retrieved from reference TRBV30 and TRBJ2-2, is SQTIHQWPATLVQPVGSPLSLECTVEGTSNPNLYWYRQAAGRGLQLLFYSVGIGQISSEVPQNLSASRPQDRQFILSSKKLLLSDSGFYLCAWTRDSGNTGELFFGEGSRLTVL.

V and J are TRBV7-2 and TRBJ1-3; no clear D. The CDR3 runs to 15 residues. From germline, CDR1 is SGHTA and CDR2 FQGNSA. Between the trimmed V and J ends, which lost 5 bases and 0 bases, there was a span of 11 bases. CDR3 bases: TGTGCCAGCAGCGCCCAGAAAACCTCTGGAAACACCATATATTTT. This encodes CASSAQKTSGNTIYF.

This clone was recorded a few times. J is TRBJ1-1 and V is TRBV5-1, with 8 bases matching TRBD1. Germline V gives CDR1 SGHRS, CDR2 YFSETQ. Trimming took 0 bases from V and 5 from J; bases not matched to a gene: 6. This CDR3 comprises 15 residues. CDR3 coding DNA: TGCGCCAGCAGCTTGGCTACAGGGGGGGGAACTGAAGCTTTCTTT. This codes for CASSLATGGGTEAFF.

The CDR3 DNA reads TGTGCCTGGAGAGCGGGTGCCCACGAGCAGTACTTC. It encodes CAWRAGAHEQYF. The V and J genes are TRBV30 and TRBJ2-5, with D perhaps matching TRBD2 (6 bases). The better agreement between TRBJ2-7 and the DNA end casts doubt on the J call. The CDR3 has 12 amino acids. Per germline, CDR1 GTSNPN and CDR2 SVGIG (reference sequence).

CDR3: CASSHAGTSGGADTGELFF. Here the CDR3 DNA reads TGTGCCAGCAGCCATGCCGGGACTAGCGGGGGGGCCGACACCGGGGAGCTGTTTTTT. This chain links TRBV4-2 with TRBJ2-2; the match to TRBD2 covers 16 bases. The trim removed 3 bases at V and 3 bases at J, leaving 7 bases unmatched. CDR1 and CDR2 (germline): LGHNA, YNFKEQ. This CDR3 region has 19 residues.